These 12 T cell receptor beta chains originate from one sample sequenced in a study of T cell changes during pregnancy in multiple sclerosis. Produced via immunoSEQ multiplex PCR; TCRdb's table is partial and in-frame only. Of 90,000 or so clones listed, around 93% are singletons. Source: peripheral blood, taken before pregnancy. The receptors here all came from a female donor with multiple sclerosis, enrolled in a pregnancy study.

V is TRBV6-6 and J is TRBJ1-5, with 9 nucleotides matching TRBD1. The CDR3 totals 15 residues. Germline trimming cut 6 bases from V and 1 base from J; bases unmatched to any gene: 4. CDR1 is MNHNY and CDR2 is SVGAGI in the germline V gene (reference sequence). CDR3: CASSDDRGSNQPQHF. The CDR3 DNA reads TGTGCCAGCAGCGATGACAGGGGGAGCAATCAGCCCCAGCATTTT.

This clone turned up a few times. The chain is built from TRBV5-4 and TRBJ1-1; 7 bases are shared with TRBD1. The germline gives CDR1 SGHNT, CDR2 YYREEE (reference sequence). This CDR3 comprises 13 residues. V trimming: 0 bases; J trimming: 5 bases; junction bases outside the gene matches: 1. This CDR3 is CASSLETGTEAFF. CDR3 nucleotides: TGTGCCAGCAGCTTGGAGACAGGGACTGAAGCTTTCTTT.

This chain joins TRBV5-1 and TRBJ1-1; 9 nucleotides agree with TRBD1. Germline V gene lookup returns CDR1 SGHRS and CDR2 YFSETQ. The CDR3 extends over 14 amino acids. The V gene end was trimmed by 7 bases and the J gene end by 5 bases; junction bases not matched to a gene: 9. The DNA of the CDR3 is TGCGCCAGCTCCTTGACAGGGGGTTTAACTGAAGCTTTCTTT. Amino acids: CASSLTGGLTEAFF.

This clone was seen a single time. The chain joins TRBV13 to TRBJ2-3; 7 bases map to TRBD2. V lost 2 bases, J lost 4 bases, and 12 bases stayed unmatched. This CDR3 region has 17 residues. Germline CDR1 reads PRHDT; CDR2 reads FYEKMQ (reference sequence). The CDR3 region is CASSLTSARELADTQYF. The CDR3, as DNA: TGTGCCAGCAGCTTAACTAGCGCCAGAGAACTGGCAGATACGCAGTATTTT.

The J gene is TRBJ2-7, the V gene TRBV25-1, with D possibly TRBD2 on 6 matching bases. V dropped 6 bases and J dropped 2 bases, with 23 bases sitting between them. This CDR3 region has 17 residues. Germline CDR1 is MGHDK and CDR2 is SYGVNS. The CDR3 loop reads CASSEAGFSSHPYEQYF. The CDR3 bases are TGTGCCAGCAGCGAGGCGGGGTTCTCTTCCCACCCCTACGAGCAGTACTTC.

V and J are TRBV5-1 and TRBJ1-1; D ambiguous. V was clipped by 4 bases and J by 5 bases, with 18 bases between them. From germline, CDR1 is SGHRS and CDR2 YFSETQ. The CDR3 is 15 residues long. CDR3: CASSPERLTITEAFF. In DNA form, the CDR3 reads TGCGCCAGCAGCCCGGAGCGGTTAACCATAACTGAAGCTTTCTTT.

CDR3 amino acids: CASSGILARSNQPQHF. The CDR3 DNA reads as TGTGCCAGCAGTGGAATTCTGGCTAGGAGCAATCAGCCCCAGCATTTT. The V call is TRBV28, the J call TRBJ1-5; no definite D call. V shed 5 bases and J shed 1 base, with 15 bases lying between them. This CDR3 spans 16 amino acids. The germline V gene has CDR1 MDHEN and CDR2 SYDVKM.

This rearrangement joins TRBV30 to TRBJ1-1, with a weak D call TRBD1 (5 bases). Germline V gene sequence: CDR1 GTSNPN, CDR2 SVGIG (reference sequence). This CDR3 comprises 16 residues. Trimming shortened V by 2 bases and J by 5 bases, and 21 bases separated the two germline ends. CDR3 residues: CAWSLGHLGLPTEAFF. The CDR3 nucleotides read TGTGCCTGGAGTCTCGGACATCTGGGGCTCCCGACTGAAGCTTTCTTT.

This clone appeared once. The J gene is TRBJ1-2, the V gene TRBV7-8; D remains unclear. CDR3 length: 17 amino acids. CDR1 is SGHVS, CDR2 FQNEAQ, per germline. Trimming shortened V by 5 bases and J by 7 bases, and 26 bases separated the two germline ends. For the CDR3, the DNA is TGTGCCAGCAGCCCCTCACAACAGATGATTCCGGGAAGTGGCTACACCTTC. It translates to CASSPSQQMIPGSGYTF.

The rearrangement links TRBV19 to TRBJ2-1; possibly TRBD2 for D (5 bases). This CDR3 is 15 amino acids long. Germline loops: CDR1 LNHDA, CDR2 SQIVND (reference sequence). V gave up 5 bases and J gave up 0 bases, with 11 bases separating them. The chain's CDR3 is CASSALAHSYNEQFF. The CDR3 DNA reads as TGTGCCAGTAGTGCCCTAGCCCACTCCTACAATGAGCAGTTCTTC.

The CDR3: CASSQDGLAGGKDSYEQYF. CDR3 coding DNA: TGTGCCAGCAGCCAAGATGGACTAGCGGGGGGGAAAGACTCCTACGAGCAGTACTTC. The chain uses TRBV4-2 and TRBJ2-7, with 15 nucleotides matching TRBD2. Germline lookup yields CDR1 LGHNA and CDR2 YNFKEQ. The CDR3 contains 19 residues. V lost 0 bases and J lost 0; bases outside the gene matches: 6.

This chain uses TRBV11-3 with TRBJ2-7; D may be TRBD2 (5 bases). Germline-derived CDR1 and CDR2 are SGHNT and YENEEA. V was shortened by 1 base and J by 6 bases, with 10 bases between the two germline ends. This CDR3 spans 13 amino acids. As DNA, the CDR3 is TGTGCCAGCAGCTTAGTCGGGGATTCCGAGCAGTACTTC. Amino acids: CASSLVGDSEQYF. Together with reference TRBV11-3 and TRBJ2-7, the CDR3 gives the full variable domain: EAGVVQSPRYKIIEKKQPVAFWCNPISGHNTLYWYLQNLGQGPELLIRYENEEAVDDSQLPKDRFSAERLKGVDSTLKIQPAELGDSAVYLCASSLVGDSEQYFGPGTRLTVT.